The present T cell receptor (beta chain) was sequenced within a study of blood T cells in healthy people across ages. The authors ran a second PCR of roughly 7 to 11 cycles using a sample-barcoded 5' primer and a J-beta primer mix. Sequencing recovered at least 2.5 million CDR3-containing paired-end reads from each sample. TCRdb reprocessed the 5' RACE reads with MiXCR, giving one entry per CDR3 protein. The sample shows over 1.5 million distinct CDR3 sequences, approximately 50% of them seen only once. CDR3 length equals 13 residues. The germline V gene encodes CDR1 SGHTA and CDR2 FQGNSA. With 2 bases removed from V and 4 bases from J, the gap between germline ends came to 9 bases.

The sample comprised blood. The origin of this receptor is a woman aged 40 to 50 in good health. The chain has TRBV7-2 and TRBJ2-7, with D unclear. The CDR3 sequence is CASSLQHIYEQYF. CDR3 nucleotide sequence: TGTGCCAGCAGCTTACAACACATATACGAGCAGTACTTC.